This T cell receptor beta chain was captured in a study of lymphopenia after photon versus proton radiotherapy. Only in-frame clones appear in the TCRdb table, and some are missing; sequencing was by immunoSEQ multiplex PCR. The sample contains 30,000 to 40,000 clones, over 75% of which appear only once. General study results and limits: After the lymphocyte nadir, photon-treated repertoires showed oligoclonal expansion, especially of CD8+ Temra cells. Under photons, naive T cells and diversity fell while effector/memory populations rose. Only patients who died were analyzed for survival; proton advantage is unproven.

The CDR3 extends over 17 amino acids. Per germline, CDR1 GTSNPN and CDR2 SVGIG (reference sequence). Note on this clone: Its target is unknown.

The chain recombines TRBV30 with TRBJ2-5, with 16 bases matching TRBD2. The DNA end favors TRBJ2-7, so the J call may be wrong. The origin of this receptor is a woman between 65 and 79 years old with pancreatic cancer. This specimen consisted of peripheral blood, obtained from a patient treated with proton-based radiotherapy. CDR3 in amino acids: CAWSMGTSGRGTYEQYF. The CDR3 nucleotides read TGTGCCTGGAGTATGGGGACTAGCGGGAGGGGGACCTACGAGCAGTACTTC.